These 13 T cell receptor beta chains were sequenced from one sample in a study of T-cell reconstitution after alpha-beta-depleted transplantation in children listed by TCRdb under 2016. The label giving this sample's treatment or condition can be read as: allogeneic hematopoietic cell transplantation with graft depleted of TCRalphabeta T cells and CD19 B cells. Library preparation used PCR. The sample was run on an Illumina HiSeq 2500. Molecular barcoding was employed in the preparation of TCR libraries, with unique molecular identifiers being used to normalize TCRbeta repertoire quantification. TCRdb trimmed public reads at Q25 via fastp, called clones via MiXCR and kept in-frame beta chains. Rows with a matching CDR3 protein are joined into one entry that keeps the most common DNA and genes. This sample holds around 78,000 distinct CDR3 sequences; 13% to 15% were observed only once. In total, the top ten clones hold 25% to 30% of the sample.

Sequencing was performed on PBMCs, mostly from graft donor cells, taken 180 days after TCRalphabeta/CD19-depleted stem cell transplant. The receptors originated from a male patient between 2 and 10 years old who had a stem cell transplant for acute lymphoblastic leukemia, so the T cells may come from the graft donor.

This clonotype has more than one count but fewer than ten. CDR3 DNA sequence: TGTGCCAGCAGCACTTTAGCGGGGATGACAGATACGCAGTATTTT. Residues: CASSTLAGMTDTQYF. The V call is TRBV5-6, the J call TRBJ2-3, with 8 positions matching TRBD2. With 4 bases clipped from V and 3 bases from J, the junction kept 7 bases outside the gene matches. There are 15 residues in the CDR3. From germline, CDR1 is SGHDT and CDR2 YYEEEE.

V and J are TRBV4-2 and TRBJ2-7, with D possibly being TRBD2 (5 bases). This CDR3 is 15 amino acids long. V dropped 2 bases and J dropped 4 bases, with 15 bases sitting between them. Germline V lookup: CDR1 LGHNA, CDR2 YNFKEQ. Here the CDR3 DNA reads TGTGCCAGCAGCCAATCCCTAGCTAGTCGGTACGAGCAGTACTTC. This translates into CASSQSLASRYEQYF.

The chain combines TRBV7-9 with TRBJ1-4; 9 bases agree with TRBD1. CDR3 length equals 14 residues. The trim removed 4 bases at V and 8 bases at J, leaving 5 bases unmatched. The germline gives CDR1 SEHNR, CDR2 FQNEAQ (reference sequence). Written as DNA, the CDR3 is TGTGCCAGCAGCTGGACAGGGGCCGAGGAAAAACTGTTTTTT. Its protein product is CASSWTGAEEKLFF.

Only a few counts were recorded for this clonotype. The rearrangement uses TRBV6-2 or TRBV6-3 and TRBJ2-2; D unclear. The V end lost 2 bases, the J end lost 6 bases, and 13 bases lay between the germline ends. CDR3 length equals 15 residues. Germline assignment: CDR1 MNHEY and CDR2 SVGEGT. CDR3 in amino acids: CASSYHAGWSGELFF. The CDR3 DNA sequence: TGTGCCAGCAGTTACCACGCTGGTTGGTCCGGGGAGCTGTTTTTT.

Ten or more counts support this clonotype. CDR3 residues: CASSRGQLEETQYF. The CDR3 coding sequence is TGTGCCAGCTCAAGGGGACAGTTAGAAGAGACCCAGTACTTC. The V call is TRBV18, the J call TRBJ2-5; 7 bases fit TRBD1. The CDR3 is 14 amino acids. V dropped 5 bases and J dropped 3; count of bases not matched to a gene: 6. The V gene's germline CDR1 is KGHSH and CDR2 LQKENI. The whole variable domain, filled in from reference TRBV18 and TRBJ2-5, reads NAGVMQNPRHLVRRRGQEARLRCSPMKGHSHVYWYRQLPEEGLKFMVYLQKENIIDESGMPKERFSAEFPKEGPSILRIQQVVRGDSAAYFCASSRGQLEETQYFGPGTRLLVL.

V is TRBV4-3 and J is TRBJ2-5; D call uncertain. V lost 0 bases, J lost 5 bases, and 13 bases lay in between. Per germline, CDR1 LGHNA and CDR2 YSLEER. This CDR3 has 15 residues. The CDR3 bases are TGCGCCAGCAGCCAAGATCATTGGCCGGAGGAGACCCAGTACTTC. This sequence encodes CASSQDHWPEETQYF.

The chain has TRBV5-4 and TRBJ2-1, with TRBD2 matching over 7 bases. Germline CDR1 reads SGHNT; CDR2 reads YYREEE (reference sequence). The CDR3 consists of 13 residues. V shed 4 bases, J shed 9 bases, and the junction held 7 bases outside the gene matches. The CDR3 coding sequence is TGTGCCAGCAGCATTACTAGCGAAGGTGAGCAGTTCTTC. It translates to CASSITSEGEQFF.

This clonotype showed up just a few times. The CDR3: CASSLLGQGGSPLHF. In DNA, the CDR3 is TGTGCCAGCAGTTTGCTGGGACAGGGCGGTTCACCCCTCCACTTT. This chain links TRBV27 with TRBJ1-6; TRBD1 matches at 9 bases. Germline V lookup: CDR1 MNHEY, CDR2 SMNVEV (reference sequence). The CDR3 contains 15 residues. V lost 3 bases to trimming and J lost 9 bases; unmatched junction nucleotides: 6.

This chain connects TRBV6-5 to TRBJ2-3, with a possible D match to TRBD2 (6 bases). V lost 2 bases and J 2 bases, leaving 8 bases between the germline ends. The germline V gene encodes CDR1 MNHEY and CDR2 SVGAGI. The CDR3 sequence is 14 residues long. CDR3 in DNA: TGTGCCAGCAGTTACCAGCGGGCCACAGATACGCAGTATTTT. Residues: CASSYQRATDTQYF.

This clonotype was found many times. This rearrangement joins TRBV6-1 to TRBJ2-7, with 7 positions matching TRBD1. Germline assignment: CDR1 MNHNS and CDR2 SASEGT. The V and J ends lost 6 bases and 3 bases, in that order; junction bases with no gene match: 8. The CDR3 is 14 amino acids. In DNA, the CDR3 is TGTGCCAGCAGCCACCGGGACAGACTCTACGAGCAGTACTTC. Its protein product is CASSHRDRLYEQYF.

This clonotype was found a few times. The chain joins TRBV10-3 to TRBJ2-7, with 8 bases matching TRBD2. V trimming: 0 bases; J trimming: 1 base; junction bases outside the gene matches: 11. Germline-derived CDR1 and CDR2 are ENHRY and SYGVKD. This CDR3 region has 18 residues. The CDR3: CAISESRRGVLVSYEQYF. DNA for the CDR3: TGTGCCATCAGTGAGTCGAGGCGGGGGGTTCTGGTTTCCTACGAGCAGTACTTC.

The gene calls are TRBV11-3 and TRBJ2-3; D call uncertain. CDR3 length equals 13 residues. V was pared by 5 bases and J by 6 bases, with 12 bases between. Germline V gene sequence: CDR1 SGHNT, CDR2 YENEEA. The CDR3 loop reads CASSPGTADTQYF. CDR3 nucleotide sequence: TGTGCCAGCAGCCCTGGAACGGCGGATACGCAGTATTTT.

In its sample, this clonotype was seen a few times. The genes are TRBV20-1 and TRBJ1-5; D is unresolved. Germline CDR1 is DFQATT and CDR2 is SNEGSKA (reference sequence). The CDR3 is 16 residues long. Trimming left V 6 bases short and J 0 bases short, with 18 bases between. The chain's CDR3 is CSAPVGRRYSNQPQHF. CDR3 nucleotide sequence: TGCAGTGCCCCTGTCGGCAGGCGCTATAGCAATCAGCCCCAGCATTTT.